The following is a T cell receptor (beta chain) sequence with its context. In the authors' methods: Cell counts per sample came from amplifying reference gene primers. TCRdb's table, derived via immunoSEQ multiplex PCR, lists solely in-frame clones and lacks some. The V and J calls and the clone size are those of that table, but D and trimming were determined from the DNA. The table lists about 220,000 clones, roughly 85% of them singletons. The germline gives CDR1 SGDLS, CDR2 YYNGEE. Trimming cost V 6 bases and J 4 bases; bases outside gene matches: 5. CDR3 size: 15 residues. The data are from a study of blood T cell repertoires in COVID-19. Study background: COVID-19 samples collected from the United States, Italy and Spain covered acute and convalescent phases. The analysed material was cDNA or gDNA that came from T cells, B-cell-depleted T cells, or PBMCs.

The chain recombines TRBV9 with TRBJ2-2; 11 positions match TRBD2. The sample taken for sequencing was PBMCs or T cells enriched from blood (not recorded which). This TCR was sampled from a woman in her thirties or forties with acute COVID-19. The chain's CDR3 is CASTTSGGSTGELFF. In nucleotides, the CDR3 is TGTGCCAGCACCACTAGCGGGGGTTCCACCGGGGAGCTGTTTTTT.